This T cell receptor (beta chain) stems from a study of T cells after yellow fever vaccination. Turning to the study itself: In the case of low-cell-number fractions, SMART-Seq v4 Ultra Low Input was used for preparation. Overall study results and limits: A secondary response was less intense yet reached its peak sooner, at day 5 versus 15.

Details on this clonotype: Its antigen is still unknown.

Each CDR3 protein gets one entry after TCRdb re-called the 5' RACE reads with MiXCR. This table holds around 310,000 distinct CDR3 sequences, approximately 3.8% found once. Per germline, CDR1 SGHRS and CDR2 YFSETQ. With 2 bases removed from V and 6 bases from J, the gap between germline ends came to 17 bases. This CDR3 is 15 amino acids long. Specimen: PBMCs, collected on the day of the yellow fever booster vaccination. This chain joins TRBV5-1 and TRBJ1-2; perhaps TRBD1 as D (5 bases). The TCR was taken from a man aged 18 to 30 who received the YFV17D yellow fever vaccine. For the CDR3, the DNA is TGCGCCAGCAGCTTACAATTTACAGGTGACGATGGCTACACCTTC. Translation: CASSLQFTGDDGYTF.